These 29 T cell receptor beta chains originate from one sample sequenced in a study of T cells after posttransplantation cyclophosphamide. Profiling relied on immunoSEQ multiplex PCR, and the TCRdb table lists in-frame clones only, not all of them. The sample carries about 21,000 clones, more than 80% recorded once. Control samples came 1 year after myeloablative marrow transplants with methotrexate plus calcineurin inhibitor. This sample comprised PBMCs, obtained roughly 49 weeks after allogeneic stem cell transplant with calcineurin inhibitor and methotrexate. The receptors were sampled from a female patient aged 30 to 40 who received an allogeneic stem cell transplant from an unrelated donor, was CMV-positive, and had acute and chronic GVHD. Some T cells may be supplied by the graft donor.

The genes are TRBV2 and TRBJ2-2; 9 bases fit TRBD2. Losses at the gene ends were 4 bases for V and 1 base for J; bases not matched to a gene: 7. The CDR3 is 17 amino acids. Germline values: CDR1 SNHLY, CDR2 FYNNEI. CDR3 coding DNA: TGTGCCAGCAGTGGGGCGGGAGGGCCAATGAACACCGGGGAGCTGTTTTTT. This codes for CASSGAGGPMNTGELFF.

The rearrangement uses TRBV27 and TRBJ1-6, with 8 bases that match TRBD1. In germline, CDR1 is MNHEY, CDR2 SMNVEV (reference sequence). The trim removed 7 bases at V and 9 bases at J, leaving 11 bases unmatched. The CDR3 is 15 amino acids. The CDR3 DNA reads as TGTGCCAGCAATCCCGGGACAGGAGGGAGTTCACCCCTCCACTTT. It encodes CASNPGTGGSSPLHF.

The V call is TRBV19, the J call TRBJ1-2, with a tentative D call TRBD1 (5 bases). Germline values: CDR1 LNHDA, CDR2 SQIVND (reference sequence). The CDR3 covers 15 residues. With 1 base removed from V and 3 bases from J, the gap between germline ends came to 12 bases. This CDR3 is CASSIVRWGDYGYTF. The CDR3 coding sequence is TGTGCCAGTAGTATAGTACGTTGGGGGGACTATGGCTACACCTTC.

This sequence joins TRBV27 and TRBJ2-1; unclear D gene. Germline-derived CDR1 and CDR2 are MNHEY and SMNVEV (reference sequence). There are 15 residues in the CDR3. The ends were cut back, 3 bases at V and 5 bases at J, with 14 bases in the middle. DNA of the CDR3: TGTGCCAGCAGTTTTGGCCCCAATATCAACAATGAGCAGTTCTTC. Translating it yields CASSFGPNINNEQFF.

V and J are TRBV30 and TRBJ2-2; possibly TRBD2 for D (6 bases). V lost 2 bases, J lost 6 bases, and 13 bases lay in between. This CDR3 is 14 amino acids long. CDR1 is GTSNPN, CDR2 SVGIG, per germline (reference sequence). As DNA, the CDR3 is TGTGCCTGGAGTCGCGGGGTTGGGGCCGGGGAGCTGTTTTTT. It codes for CAWSRGVGAGELFF.

This chain uses TRBV7-9 with TRBJ1-4; no firm D call. The CDR3 runs to 15 residues. The germline CDR1 and CDR2 sequences are SEHNR and FQNEAQ (reference sequence). Trimming removed 1 base from V and 8 bases from J, with 14 bases in between. CDR3 sequence: CASSLGQVWEEKLFF. The CDR3 DNA follows: TGTGCCAGCAGCTTAGGTCAGGTCTGGGAGGAAAAACTGTTTTTT.

The chain couples TRBV27 to TRBJ1-5, with TRBD1 matching over 8 bases. The CDR3 length is 14 residues. The V gene end was trimmed by 2 bases and the J gene end by 6 bases; junction bases not matched to a gene: 3. Per the germline V gene, CDR1 is MNHEY and CDR2 is SMNVEV (reference sequence). CDR3 DNA sequence: TGTGCCAGCAGTTTAGCAGGGGGCGGTCAGCCCCAGCATTTT. This gives the protein CASSLAGGGQPQHF.

The chain joins TRBV23-1 to TRBJ1-6; 7 bases align to TRBD1. TRBV23-1 is sorted into the ORF group, with uncertain function. V shed 5 bases, J shed 8 bases, and the junction held 15 bases outside the gene matches. The CDR3 is made up of 17 amino acids. CDR3 sequence reads: CASSVLGPGQQDSPLHF. In DNA form, the CDR3 reads TGCGCCAGCAGTGTGTTAGGTCCGGGACAGCAAGATTCACCCCTCCACTTT.

V gene TRBV2 combines with J gene TRBJ1-2; no clear D gene. There are 15 residues in the CDR3. In germline, CDR1 is SNHLY, CDR2 FYNNEI. Trimming removed 7 bases at V and 2 bases at J, with 17 bases between. The CDR3 spells CASTDPTRPNYGYTF. The CDR3 DNA follows: TGTGCCAGCACCGACCCGACAAGGCCCAACTATGGCTACACCTTC. Full variable domain (missing parts from reference TRBV2 and TRBJ1-2): EPEVTQTPSHQVTQMGQEVILRCVPISNHLYFYWYRQILGQKVEFLVSFYNNEISEKSEIFDDQFSVERPDGSNFTLKIRSTKLEDSAMYFCASTDPTRPNYGYTFGSGTRLTVV.

This clone was recorded only once. CDR3 protein: CASSLESTSGGEGETQYF. Here the CDR3 DNA reads TGTGCCAGCAGCTTAGAATCAACTAGCGGAGGGGAGGGGGAGACCCAGTACTTC. The chain is built from TRBV11-2 and TRBJ2-5; 8 positions match TRBD2. Germline values: CDR1 SGHAT, CDR2 FQNNGV. The CDR3 is made up of 18 amino acids. V lost 0 bases and J lost 5; bases outside the gene matches: 14.

The chain couples TRBV7-2 to TRBJ1-1; D might be TRBD1 (5 bases). Germline V gives CDR1 SGHTA, CDR2 FQGNSA. This CDR3 region has 14 residues. V was cut by 3 bases and J by 10 bases, with 18 bases left in between. The CDR3 DNA is TGTGCCAGCAGCTTCGGGGGGACCCTTTCTCCAGCTTTCTTT. Translated: CASSFGGTLSPAFF.

V and J are TRBV27 and TRBJ2-2, with D maybe TRBD1 (5 bases). Germline CDR1 MNHEY, CDR2 SMNVEV (reference sequence). The V end was cut by 7 bases, the J end by 3 bases, with 9 bases between. This CDR3 spans 13 amino acids. In nucleotides, the CDR3 is TGTGCCAGCAATAAGGGGTACACCGGGGAGCTGTTTTTT. Translating gives CASNKGYTGELFF.

The CDR3 protein is CAWSYGVGANVLTF. In DNA form, the CDR3 reads TGTGCCTGGAGTTACGGGGTCGGGGCCAACGTCCTGACTTTC. V is TRBV30 and J is TRBJ2-6; D might be TRBD2 (5 bases). V was cut by 2 bases and J by 4 bases, with 9 bases left in between. Germline-derived CDR1 and CDR2 are GTSNPN and SVGIG (reference sequence). CDR3 length: 14 residues.

This clone has only a few counts. V gene TRBV14 combines with J gene TRBJ1-1; the D gene is possibly TRBD1 (6 bases). Trimming removed 5 bases at V and 10 bases at J, with 11 bases between. The CDR3 runs to 11 residues. The germline V gene encodes CDR1 SGHDN and CDR2 FVKESK. The CDR3 coding sequence is TGTGCCAGCAGCTTAAGGGACATAGCTTTCTTT. As protein: CASSLRDIAFF.

V and J are TRBV30 and TRBJ1-3; D not certain. V lost 2 bases and J lost 0, with 17 bases in between. CDR1 and CDR2 (germline): GTSNPN, SVGIG (reference sequence). The CDR3 has 17 residues. In nucleotides, the CDR3 is TGTGCCTGGAGTCGGCTTTCGGCACAGATCTCTGGAAACACCATATATTTT. It specifies CAWSRLSAQISGNTIYF.

The rearrangement joins TRBV25-1 to TRBJ2-3; TRBD2 aligns across 16 bases. Looked up from germline, CDR1 is MGHDK and CDR2 is SYGVNS. V lost 5 bases to trimming and J lost 4 bases; unmatched junction nucleotides: 9. The CDR3 is 18 amino acids. CDR3 loop: CASSNPGTSGRGADTQYF. The CDR3 nucleotides are TGTGCCAGCAGTAACCCCGGGACTAGCGGGAGGGGCGCAGATACGCAGTATTTT. The whole variable domain, remainder taken from reference TRBV25-1 and TRBJ2-3, is EADIYQTPRYLVIGTGKKITLECSQTMGHDKMYWYQQDPGMELHLIHYSYGVNSTEKGDLSSESTVSRIRTEHFPLTLESARPSHTSQYLCASSNPGTSGRGADTQYFGPGTRLTVL.

The chain carries TRBV27 and TRBJ2-3; 11 bases are shared with TRBD2. CDR3 length: 16 residues. V lost 5 bases, J lost 5 bases, and 9 bases stayed unmatched. Germline CDR1 and CDR2: MNHEY and SMNVEV (reference sequence). The CDR3 reads CASSPTLAGGQDTQYF. The DNA for the CDR3 is TGTGCCAGCAGTCCAACTTTAGCGGGAGGGCAAGATACGCAGTATTTT.

CDR3 sequence (DNA): TGTGCCACCGGGACAGGGGGGAACACCGGGGAGCTGTTTTTT. Translation gives CATGTGGNTGELFF. The chain carries TRBV18 and TRBJ2-2; 11 nucleotides agree with TRBD1. Germline CDR1 KGHSH, CDR2 LQKENI. The CDR3 is made up of 14 amino acids. V trimming: 10 bases; J trimming: 1 base; junction bases outside the gene matches: 2.

This clone was picked up a small number of times. The chain is built from TRBV7-9 and TRBJ1-3; TRBD1 matches at 10 bases. The CDR3 is made up of 15 amino acids. V lost 5 bases and J lost 4; bases outside the gene matches: 5. Germline values: CDR1 SEHNR, CDR2 FQNEAQ (reference sequence). CDR3 in DNA: TGTGCCAGCAGCATCGGACAGGGGGGAGGAAACACCATATATTTT. It codes for CASSIGQGGGNTIYF. The full variable domain, completed using reference TRBV7-9 and TRBJ1-3, is DTGVSQNPRHKITKRGQNVTFRCDPISEHNRLYWYRQTLGQGPEFLTYFQNEAQLEKSRLLSDRFSAERPKGSFSTLEIQRTEQGDSAMYLCASSIGQGGGNTIYFGEGSWLTVV.

This chain uses TRBV7-9 with TRBJ2-1; D is possibly TRBD2 (5 bases). The CDR3 runs to 16 residues. Trimming removed 1 base from V and 4 bases from J, with 14 bases in between. CDR1 and CDR2 (germline): SEHNR, FQNEAQ (reference sequence). The CDR3 DNA reads TGTGCCAGCAGCTTAGTTGTCCTAGCAGAGTACAATGAGCAGTTCTTC. Translating gives CASSLVVLAEYNEQFF.

The rearrangement joins TRBV9 to TRBJ2-7, with D perhaps matching TRBD2 (5 bases). Germline CDR1 is SGDLS and CDR2 is YYNGEE. V was trimmed by 4 bases and J by 4 bases, leaving 15 bases between them. The CDR3 length is 14 residues. CDR3: CASSPRGKSYEQYF. The CDR3 DNA follows: TGTGCCAGCAGCCCCCGGGGTAAGAGTTACGAGCAGTACTTC.

The gene calls are TRBV7-9 and TRBJ2-4; a possible D gene is TRBD1 (6 bases). This CDR3 spans 13 amino acids. Germline-derived CDR1 and CDR2 are SEHNR and FQNEAQ (reference sequence). V was cut by 5 bases and J by 7 bases, with 12 bases left in between. The CDR3 coding sequence is TGTGCCAGCAGCCAATCCCAGGGGAACATTCAGTACTTC. This translates into CASSQSQGNIQYF.

This chain joins TRBV6-5 and TRBJ1-2; D is possibly TRBD1 (5 bases). This CDR3 has 15 residues. Germline lookup yields CDR1 MNHEY and CDR2 SVGAGI. Between the trimmed V and J ends, which lost 0 bases and 0 bases, there was a span of 8 bases. CDR3 nucleotide sequence: TGTGCCAGCAGTTACTCGGGGGACTCTAACTATGGCTACACCTTC. It codes for CASSYSGDSNYGYTF.

This clone was seen a single time. The rearrangement links TRBV30 to TRBJ1-4; 9 positions match TRBD1. With 4 bases clipped from V and 8 bases from J, the junction kept 5 bases outside the gene matches. The germline V gene has CDR1 GTSNPN and CDR2 SVGIG (reference sequence). The CDR3 runs to 13 residues. The CDR3 loop reads CAWTGQGGEKLFF. For the CDR3, the DNA is TGTGCCTGGACGGGACAGGGAGGCGAAAAACTGTTTTTT.

This clone has just a few counts. The V and J genes are TRBV12-1 and TRBJ2-7; no DNA check was done on the table's D call, TRBD2. TRBV12-1 is termed a pseudogene. The CDR3 loop spans 17 amino acids. The DNA of the CDR3 is TGTGCCAGCAGCTCACCACCGGGCCCGGGAAGAATAGACGAGCAGTACGTC. Translated: CASSSPPGPGRIDEQYV.

The chain uses TRBV9 and TRBJ2-3; 11 bases agree with TRBD2. The CDR3 runs 16 residues. V dropped 3 bases and J dropped 2; count of bases not matched to a gene: 5. The V gene's germline CDR1 is SGDLS and CDR2 YYNGEE. This chain's CDR3 is CASSESGLADTDTQYF. DNA for the CDR3: TGTGCCAGCAGCGAGTCGGGACTAGCGGACACAGATACGCAGTATTTT.

This chain connects TRBV2 to TRBJ2-5; perhaps TRBD2 as D (5 bases). V dropped 7 bases and J dropped 0 bases, with 6 bases sitting between them. Germline CDR1 is SNHLY and CDR2 is FYNNEI. This CDR3 comprises 12 residues. CDR3 in amino acids: CASTGNQETQYF. DNA for the CDR3: TGTGCCAGCACCGGGAACCAAGAGACCCAGTACTTC.

V and J are TRBV5-1 and TRBJ1-1; no definite D call. The germline CDR1 and CDR2 sequences are SGHRS and YFSETQ. Trimming shortened V by 1 base and J by 3 bases, and 10 bases separated the two germline ends. The CDR3 is 14 amino acids. The CDR3, as DNA: TGCGCCAGCAGCTTGAAGAGGGTAGACACTGAAGCTTTCTTT. Its translation: CASSLKRVDTEAFF. The full variable domain, its missing parts supplied by reference TRBV5-1 and TRBJ1-1, is KAGVTQTPRYLIKTRGQQVTLSCSPISGHRSVSWYQQTPGQGLQFLFEYFSETQRNKGNFPGRFSGRQFSNSRSEMNVSTLELGDSALYLCASSLKRVDTEAFFGQGTRLTVV.

This clone was found once. The V and J genes are TRBV9 and TRBJ2-7; 7 bases are shared with TRBD1. Germline CDR1 and CDR2: SGDLS and YYNGEE. The V segment lost 3 bases and the J segment 2 bases; nucleotides outside the gene matches: 11. This CDR3 region has 16 residues. CDR3 protein: CASSAQTGTSTYEQYF. The CDR3 bases are TGTGCCAGCAGCGCACAGACAGGGACGTCTACCTACGAGCAGTACTTC. Combining the CDR3 with reference TRBV9 and TRBJ2-7 gives the whole variable domain DSGVTQTPKHLITATGQRVTLRCSPRSGDLSVYWYQQSLDQGLQFLIQYYNGEERAKGNILERFSAQQFPDLHSELNLSSLELGDSALYFCASSAQTGTSTYEQYFGPGTRLTVT.